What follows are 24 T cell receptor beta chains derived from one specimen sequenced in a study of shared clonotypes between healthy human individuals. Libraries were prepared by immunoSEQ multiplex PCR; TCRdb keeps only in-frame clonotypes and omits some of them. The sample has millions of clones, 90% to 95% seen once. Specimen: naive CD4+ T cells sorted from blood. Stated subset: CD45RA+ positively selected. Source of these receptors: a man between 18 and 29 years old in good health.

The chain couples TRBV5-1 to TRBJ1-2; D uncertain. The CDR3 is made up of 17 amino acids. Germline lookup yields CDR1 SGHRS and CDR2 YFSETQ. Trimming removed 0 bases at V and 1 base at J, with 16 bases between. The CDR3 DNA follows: TGCGCCAGCAGCTTGGGCTCATCCGCAGGCAATAACTATGGCTACACCTTC. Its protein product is CASSLGSSAGNNYGYTF.

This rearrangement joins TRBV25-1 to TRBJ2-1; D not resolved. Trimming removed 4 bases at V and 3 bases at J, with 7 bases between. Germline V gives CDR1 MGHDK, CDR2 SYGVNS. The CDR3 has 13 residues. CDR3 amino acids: CASSGSNYNEQFF. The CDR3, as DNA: TGTGCCAGCAGTGGAAGCAACTACAATGAGCAGTTCTTC.

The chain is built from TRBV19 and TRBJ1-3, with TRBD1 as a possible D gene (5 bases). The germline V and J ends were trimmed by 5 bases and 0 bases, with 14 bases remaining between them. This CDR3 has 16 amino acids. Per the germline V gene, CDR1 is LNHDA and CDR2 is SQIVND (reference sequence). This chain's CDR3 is CASSSGTIGSGNTIYF. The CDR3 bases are TGTGCCAGTAGTTCCGGGACCATCGGCTCTGGAAACACCATATATTTT.

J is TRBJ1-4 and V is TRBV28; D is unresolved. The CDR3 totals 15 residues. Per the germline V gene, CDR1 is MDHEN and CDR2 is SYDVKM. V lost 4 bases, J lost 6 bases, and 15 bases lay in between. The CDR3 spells CASSSPPGKDEKLFF. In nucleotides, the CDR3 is TGTGCCAGCAGTTCTCCGCCGGGAAAGGATGAAAAACTGTTTTTT.

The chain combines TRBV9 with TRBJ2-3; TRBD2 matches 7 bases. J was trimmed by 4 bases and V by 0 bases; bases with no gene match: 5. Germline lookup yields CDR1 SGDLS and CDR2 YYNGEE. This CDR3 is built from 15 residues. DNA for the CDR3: TGTGCCAGCAGCGTAGATGGGGGAGGGGCAGATACGCAGTATTTT. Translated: CASSVDGGGADTQYF.

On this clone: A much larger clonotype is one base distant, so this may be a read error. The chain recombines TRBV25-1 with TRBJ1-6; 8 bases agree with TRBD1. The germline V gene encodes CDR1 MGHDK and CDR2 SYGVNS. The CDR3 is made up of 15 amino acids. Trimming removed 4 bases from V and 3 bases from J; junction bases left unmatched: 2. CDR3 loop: CASSVGTGYNSPLHF. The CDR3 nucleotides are TGTGCCAGCAGTGTCGGGACAGGCTATAATTCACCCCTCCACTTT.

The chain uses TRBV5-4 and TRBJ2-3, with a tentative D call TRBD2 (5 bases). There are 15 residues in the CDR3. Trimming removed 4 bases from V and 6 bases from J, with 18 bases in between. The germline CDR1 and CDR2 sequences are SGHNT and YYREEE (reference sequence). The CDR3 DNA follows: TGTGCCAGCAGCCTCGCGGACGGTCGGAGGGATACGCAGTATTTT. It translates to CASSLADGRRDTQYF.

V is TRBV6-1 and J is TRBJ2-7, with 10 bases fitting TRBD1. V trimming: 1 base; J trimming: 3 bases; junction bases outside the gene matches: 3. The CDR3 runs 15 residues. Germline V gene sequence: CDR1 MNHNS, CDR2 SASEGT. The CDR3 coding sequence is TGTGCCAGCAGTGAAGGGACAGGGGGTAACTACGAGCAGTACTTC. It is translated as CASSEGTGGNYEQYF.

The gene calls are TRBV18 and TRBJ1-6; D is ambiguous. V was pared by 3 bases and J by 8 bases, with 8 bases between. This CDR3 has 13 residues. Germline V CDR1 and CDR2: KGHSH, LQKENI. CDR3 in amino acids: CASSPEAYSPLHF. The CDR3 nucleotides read TGTGCCAGCTCACCGGAGGCTTATTCACCCCTCCACTTT. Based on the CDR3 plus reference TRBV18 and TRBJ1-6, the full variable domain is NAGVMQNPRHLVRRRGQEARLRCSPMKGHSHVYWYRQLPEEGLKFMVYLQKENIIDESGMPKERFSAEFPKEGPSILRIQQVVRGDSAAYFCASSPEAYSPLHFGNGTRLTVT.

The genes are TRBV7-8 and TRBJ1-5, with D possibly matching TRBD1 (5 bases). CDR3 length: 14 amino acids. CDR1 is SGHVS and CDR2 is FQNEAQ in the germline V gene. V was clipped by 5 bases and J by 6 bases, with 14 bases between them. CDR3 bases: TGTGCCAGCAGCGGGGACGTAGGATCTCAGCCCCAGCATTTT. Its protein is CASSGDVGSQPQHF.

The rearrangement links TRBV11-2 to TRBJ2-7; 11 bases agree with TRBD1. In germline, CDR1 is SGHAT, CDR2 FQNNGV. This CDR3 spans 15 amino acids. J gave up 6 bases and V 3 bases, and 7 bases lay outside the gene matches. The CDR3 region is CASSFLRTGGVEQYF. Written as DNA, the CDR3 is TGTGCCAGCAGCTTTCTCCGGACAGGGGGCGTCGAGCAGTACTTC.

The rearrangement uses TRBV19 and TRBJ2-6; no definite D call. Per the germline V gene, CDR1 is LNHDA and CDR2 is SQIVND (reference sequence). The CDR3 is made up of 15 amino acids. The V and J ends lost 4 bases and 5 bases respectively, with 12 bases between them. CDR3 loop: CASSSSELRANVLTF. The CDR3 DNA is TGTGCCAGTAGTAGTAGTGAGCTAAGGGCCAACGTCCTGACTTTC.

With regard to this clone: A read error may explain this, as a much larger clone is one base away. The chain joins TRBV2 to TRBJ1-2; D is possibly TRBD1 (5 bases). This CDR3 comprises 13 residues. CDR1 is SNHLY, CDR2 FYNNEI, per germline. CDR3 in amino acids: CASSEGREWGCTF. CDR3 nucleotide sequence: TGTGCCAGCAGTGAAGGAAGGGAATGGGGCTGCACCTTC.

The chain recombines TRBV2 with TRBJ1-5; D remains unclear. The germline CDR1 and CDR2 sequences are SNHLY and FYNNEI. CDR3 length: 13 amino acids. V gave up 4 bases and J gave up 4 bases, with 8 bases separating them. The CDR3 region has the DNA TGTGCCAGCAGTGTAGAAGAGAATCAGCCCCAGCATTTT. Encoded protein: CASSVEENQPQHF.

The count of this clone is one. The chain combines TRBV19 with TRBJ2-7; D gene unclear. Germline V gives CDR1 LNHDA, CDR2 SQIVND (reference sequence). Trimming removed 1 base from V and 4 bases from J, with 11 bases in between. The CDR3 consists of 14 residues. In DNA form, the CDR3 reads TGTGCCAGTAGTATAGGACCTAAGGGATACGAGCAGTACTTC. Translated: CASSIGPKGYEQYF.

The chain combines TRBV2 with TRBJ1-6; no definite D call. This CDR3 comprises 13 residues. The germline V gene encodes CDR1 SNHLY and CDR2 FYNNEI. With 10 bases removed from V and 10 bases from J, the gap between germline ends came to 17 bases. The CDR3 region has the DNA TGTGCCACTACGATGTCCCAGTCCTCACCCCTCCACTTT. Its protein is CATTMSQSSPLHF.

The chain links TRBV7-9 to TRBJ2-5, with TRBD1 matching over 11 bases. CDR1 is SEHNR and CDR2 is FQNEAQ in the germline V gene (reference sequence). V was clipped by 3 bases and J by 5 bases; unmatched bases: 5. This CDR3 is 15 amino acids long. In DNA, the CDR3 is TGTGCCAGCAGCTTTGGACAGGGGGCGCGGGAGACCCAGTACTTC. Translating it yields CASSFGQGARETQYF.

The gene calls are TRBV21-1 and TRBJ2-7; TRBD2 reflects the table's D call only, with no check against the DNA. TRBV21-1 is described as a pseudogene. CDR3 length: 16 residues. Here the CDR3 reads CASSKRIAGATYEQYF. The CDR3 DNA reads TGTGCCAGCAGCAAAAGGATAGCGGGGGCGACCTACGAGCAGTACTTC.

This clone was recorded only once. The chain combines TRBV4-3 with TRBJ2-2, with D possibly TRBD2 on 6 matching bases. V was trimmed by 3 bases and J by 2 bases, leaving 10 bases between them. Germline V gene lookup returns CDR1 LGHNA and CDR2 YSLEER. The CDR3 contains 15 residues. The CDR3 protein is CASSQEGLNTGELFF. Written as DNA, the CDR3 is TGCGCCAGCAGCCAGGAGGGACTTAACACCGGGGAGCTGTTTTTT.

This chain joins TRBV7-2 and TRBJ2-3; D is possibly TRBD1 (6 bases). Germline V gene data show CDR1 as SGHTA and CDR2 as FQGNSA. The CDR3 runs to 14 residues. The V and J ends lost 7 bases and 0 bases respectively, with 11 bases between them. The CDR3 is CASTRDTSTDTQYF. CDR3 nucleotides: TGTGCCAGCACTCGGGACACTAGCACAGATACGCAGTATTTT.

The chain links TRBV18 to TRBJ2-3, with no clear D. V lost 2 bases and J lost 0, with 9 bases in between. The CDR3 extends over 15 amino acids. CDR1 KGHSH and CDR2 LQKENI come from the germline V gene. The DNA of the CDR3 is TGTGCCAGCTCACCATTTTCGTCTAGCACAGATACGCAGTATTTT. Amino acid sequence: CASSPFSSSTDTQYF.

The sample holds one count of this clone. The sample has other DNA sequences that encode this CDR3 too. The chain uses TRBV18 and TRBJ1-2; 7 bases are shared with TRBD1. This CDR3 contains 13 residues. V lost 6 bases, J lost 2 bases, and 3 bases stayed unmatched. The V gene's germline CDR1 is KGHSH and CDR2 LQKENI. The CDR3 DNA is TGTGCCAGCTCCCCGGGACAGAACTATGGCTACACCTTC. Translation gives CASSPGQNYGYTF.

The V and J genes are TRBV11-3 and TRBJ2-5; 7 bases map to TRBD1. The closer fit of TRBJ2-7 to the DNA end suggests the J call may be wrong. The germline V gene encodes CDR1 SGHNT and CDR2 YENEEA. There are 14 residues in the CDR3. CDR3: CASSLGQEMDEQYF. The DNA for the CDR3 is TGTGCCAGCAGCCTCGGACAGGAGATGGACGAGCAGTACTTC.

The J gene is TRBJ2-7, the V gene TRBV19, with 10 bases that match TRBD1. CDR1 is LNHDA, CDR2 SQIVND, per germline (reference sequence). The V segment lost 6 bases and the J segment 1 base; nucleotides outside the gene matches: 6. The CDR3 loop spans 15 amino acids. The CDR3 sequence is CASSRQGAPSYEQYF. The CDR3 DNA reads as TGTGCCAGTAGCAGACAGGGGGCACCTTCCTACGAGCAGTACTTC.